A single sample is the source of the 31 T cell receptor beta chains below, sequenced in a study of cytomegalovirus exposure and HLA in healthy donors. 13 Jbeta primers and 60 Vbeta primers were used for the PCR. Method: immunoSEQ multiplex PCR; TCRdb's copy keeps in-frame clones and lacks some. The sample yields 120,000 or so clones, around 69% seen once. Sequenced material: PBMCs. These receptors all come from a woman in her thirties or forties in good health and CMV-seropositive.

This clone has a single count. The CDR3 spells CASSLLAGNEQFF. In DNA form, the CDR3 reads TGTGCCAGCAGCTTATTGGCAGGCAATGAGCAGTTCTTC. The chain carries TRBV7-9 and TRBJ2-1, with D hard to call. V was clipped by 2 bases and J by 6 bases, with 8 bases between them. Germline V CDR1 and CDR2: SEHNR, FQNEAQ (reference sequence). CDR3 length: 13 amino acids.

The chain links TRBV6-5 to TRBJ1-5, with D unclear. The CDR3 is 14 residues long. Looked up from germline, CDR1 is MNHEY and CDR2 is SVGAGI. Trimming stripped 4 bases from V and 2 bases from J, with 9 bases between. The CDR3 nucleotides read TGTGCCAGCAGTTCTACGGGAGGCAATCAGCCCCAGCATTTT. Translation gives CASSSTGGNQPQHF.

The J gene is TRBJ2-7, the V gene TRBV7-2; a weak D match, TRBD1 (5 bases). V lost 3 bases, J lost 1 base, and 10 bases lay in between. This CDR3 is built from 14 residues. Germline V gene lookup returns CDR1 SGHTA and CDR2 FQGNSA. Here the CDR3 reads CASSFQTASYEQYF. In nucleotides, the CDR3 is TGTGCCAGCAGCTTTCAGACAGCTTCCTACGAGCAGTACTTC.

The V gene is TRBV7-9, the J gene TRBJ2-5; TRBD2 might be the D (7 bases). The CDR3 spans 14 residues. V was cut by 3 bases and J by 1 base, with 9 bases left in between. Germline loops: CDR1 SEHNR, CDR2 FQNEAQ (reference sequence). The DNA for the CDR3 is TGTGCCAGCAGCTTCGGGGGGCCCCAAGAGACCCAGTACTTC. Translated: CASSFGGPQETQYF.

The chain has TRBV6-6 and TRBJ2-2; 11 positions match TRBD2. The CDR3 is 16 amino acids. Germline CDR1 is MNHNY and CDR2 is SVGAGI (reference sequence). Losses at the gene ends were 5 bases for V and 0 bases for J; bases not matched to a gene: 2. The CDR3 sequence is CASSTLAGANTGELFF. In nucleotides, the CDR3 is TGTGCCAGCAGTACACTAGCGGGGGCGAACACCGGGGAGCTGTTTTTT.

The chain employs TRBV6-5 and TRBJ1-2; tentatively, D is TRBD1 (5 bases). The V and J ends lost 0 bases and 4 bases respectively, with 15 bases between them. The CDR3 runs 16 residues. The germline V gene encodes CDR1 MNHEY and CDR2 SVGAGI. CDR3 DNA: TGTGCCAGCAGTTACTCAGCGGGGGAGGATGGCTATGGCTACACCTTC. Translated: CASSYSAGEDGYGYTF.

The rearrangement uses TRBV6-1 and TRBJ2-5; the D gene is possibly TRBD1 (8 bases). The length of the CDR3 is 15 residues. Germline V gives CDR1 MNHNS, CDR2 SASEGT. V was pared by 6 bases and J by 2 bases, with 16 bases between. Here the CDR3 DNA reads TGTGCCAGCAGCGGAGAACAGGGGGGGCAAGAGACCCAGTACTTC. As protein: CASSGEQGGQETQYF.

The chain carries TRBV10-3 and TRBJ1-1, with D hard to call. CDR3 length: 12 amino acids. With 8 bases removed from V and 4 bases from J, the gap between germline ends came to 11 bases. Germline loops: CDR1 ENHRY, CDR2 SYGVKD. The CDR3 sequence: CAIGEGFTEAFF. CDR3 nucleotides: TGTGCCATCGGGGAGGGTTTCACTGAAGCTTTCTTT.

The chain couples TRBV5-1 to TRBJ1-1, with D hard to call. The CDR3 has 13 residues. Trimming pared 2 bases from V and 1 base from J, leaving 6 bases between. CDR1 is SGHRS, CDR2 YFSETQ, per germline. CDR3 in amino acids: CASSLDTNTEAFF. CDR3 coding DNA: TGCGCCAGCAGCTTAGACACGAACACTGAAGCTTTCTTT. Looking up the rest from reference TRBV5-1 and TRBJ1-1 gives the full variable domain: KAGVTQTPRYLIKTRGQQVTLSCSPISGHRSVSWYQQTPGQGLQFLFEYFSETQRNKGNFPGRFSGRQFSNSRSEMNVSTLELGDSALYLCASSLDTNTEAFFGQGTRLTVV.

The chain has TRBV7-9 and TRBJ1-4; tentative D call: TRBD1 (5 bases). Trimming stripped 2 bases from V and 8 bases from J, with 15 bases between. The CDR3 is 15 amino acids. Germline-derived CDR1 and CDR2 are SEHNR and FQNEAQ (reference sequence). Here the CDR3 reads CASSLSGGEGEKLFF. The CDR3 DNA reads TGTGCCAGCAGCTTATCTGGAGGGGAAGGGGAAAAACTGTTTTTT.

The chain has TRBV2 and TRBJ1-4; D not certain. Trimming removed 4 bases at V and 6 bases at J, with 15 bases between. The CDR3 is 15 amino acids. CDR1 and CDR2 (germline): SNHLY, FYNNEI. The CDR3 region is CASSAYSALDEKLFF. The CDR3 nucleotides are TGTGCCAGCAGTGCCTACAGTGCGTTAGATGAAAAACTGTTTTTT.

The CDR3 loop is CASSLESTGRNVMNTEAFF. Here the CDR3 DNA reads TGTGCCAGCAGCTTAGAATCGACAGGGAGGAACGTCATGAACACTGAAGCTTTCTTT. The chain employs TRBV11-3 and TRBJ1-1, with 7 bases identical to TRBD1. The CDR3 length is 19 residues. CDR1 is SGHNT, CDR2 YENEEA, per germline. V dropped 0 bases and J dropped 0; count of bases not matched to a gene: 13.

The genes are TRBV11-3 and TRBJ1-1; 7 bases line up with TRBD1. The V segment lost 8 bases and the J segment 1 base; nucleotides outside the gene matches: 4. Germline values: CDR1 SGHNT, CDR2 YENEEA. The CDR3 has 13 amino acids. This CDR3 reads CASGRTGNTEAFF. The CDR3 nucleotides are TGTGCCAGCGGTCGGACAGGGAACACTGAAGCTTTCTTT.

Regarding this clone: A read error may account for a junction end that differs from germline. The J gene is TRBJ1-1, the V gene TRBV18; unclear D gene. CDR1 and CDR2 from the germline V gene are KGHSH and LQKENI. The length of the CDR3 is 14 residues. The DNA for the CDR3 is TGTGCCAGCTCACCACCTACGGGGAACGCTGAAGCTTTCTTT. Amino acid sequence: CASSPPTGNAEAFF.

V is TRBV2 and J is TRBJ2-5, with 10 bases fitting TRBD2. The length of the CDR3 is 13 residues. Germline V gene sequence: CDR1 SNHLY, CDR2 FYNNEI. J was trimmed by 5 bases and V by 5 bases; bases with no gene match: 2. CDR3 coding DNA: TGTGCCAGCAGTCTGGGACTAGCGGAGACCCAGTACTTC. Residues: CASSLGLAETQYF.

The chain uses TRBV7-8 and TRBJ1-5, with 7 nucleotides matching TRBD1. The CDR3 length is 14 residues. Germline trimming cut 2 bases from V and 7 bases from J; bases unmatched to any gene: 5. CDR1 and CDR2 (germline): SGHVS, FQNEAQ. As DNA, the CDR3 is TGTGCCAGCAGCTTAAACGCAGGGGGACAGCCCCAGCATTTT. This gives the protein CASSLNAGGQPQHF.

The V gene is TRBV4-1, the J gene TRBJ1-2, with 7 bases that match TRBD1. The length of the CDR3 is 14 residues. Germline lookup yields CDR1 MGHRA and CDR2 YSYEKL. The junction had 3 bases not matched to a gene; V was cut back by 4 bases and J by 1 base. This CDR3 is CASSPYRGNYGYTF. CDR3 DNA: TGCGCCAGCAGCCCTTACAGGGGTAACTATGGCTACACCTTC.

The CDR3 DNA follows: TGTGCCAGCAGCGAGGCGGCGGACTCGAGGCAGCCCCAGCATTTT. Encoded protein: CASSEAADSRQPQHF. The gene calls are TRBV9 and TRBJ1-5; no definite D call. Germline CDR1 and CDR2: SGDLS and YYNGEE. There are 15 residues in the CDR3. The V end was cut by 3 bases, the J end by 7 bases, with 17 bases between.

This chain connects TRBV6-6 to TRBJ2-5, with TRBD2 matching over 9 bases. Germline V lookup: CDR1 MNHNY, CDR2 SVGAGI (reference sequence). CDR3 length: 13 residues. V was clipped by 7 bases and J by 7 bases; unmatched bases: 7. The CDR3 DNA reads TGTGCCAGCACCCTAGCGGGGTCCGGGACCCAGTACTTC. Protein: CASTLAGSGTQYF.

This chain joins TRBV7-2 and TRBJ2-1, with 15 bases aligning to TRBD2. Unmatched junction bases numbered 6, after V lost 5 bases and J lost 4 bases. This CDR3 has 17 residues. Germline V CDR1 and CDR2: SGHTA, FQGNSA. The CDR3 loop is CASSPPGLAGGYNEQFF. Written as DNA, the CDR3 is TGTGCCAGCAGCCCCCCGGGACTAGCGGGGGGTTACAATGAGCAGTTCTTC. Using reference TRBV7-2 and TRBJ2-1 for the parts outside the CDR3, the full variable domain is GAGVSQSPSNKVTEKGKDVELRCDPISGHTALYWYRQSLGQGLEFLIYFQGNSAPDKSGLPSDRFSAERTGGSVSTLTIQRTQQEDSAVYLCASSPPGLAGGYNEQFFGPGTRLTVL.

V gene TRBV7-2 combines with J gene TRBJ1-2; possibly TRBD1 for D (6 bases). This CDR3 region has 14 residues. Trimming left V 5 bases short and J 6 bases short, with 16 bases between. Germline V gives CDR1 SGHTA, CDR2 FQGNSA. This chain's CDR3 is CASSTGSRANGYTF. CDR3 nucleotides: TGTGCCAGCAGCACAGGGAGTCGTGCTAATGGCTACACCTTC.

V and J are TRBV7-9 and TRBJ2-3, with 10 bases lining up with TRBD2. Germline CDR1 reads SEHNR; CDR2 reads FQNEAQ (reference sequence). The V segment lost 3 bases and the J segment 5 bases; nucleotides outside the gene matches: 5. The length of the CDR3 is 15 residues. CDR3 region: CASSFWLAGEDTQYF. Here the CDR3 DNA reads TGTGCCAGCAGCTTCTGGCTAGCGGGGGAAGATACGCAGTATTTT.

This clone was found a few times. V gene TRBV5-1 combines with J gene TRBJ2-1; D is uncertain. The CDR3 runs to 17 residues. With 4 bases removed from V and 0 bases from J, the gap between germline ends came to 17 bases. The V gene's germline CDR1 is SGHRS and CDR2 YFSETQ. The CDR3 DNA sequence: TGCGCCAGCAGCCAAATTAGCTCAGCCCACTCCTACAATGAGCAGTTCTTC. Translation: CASSQISSAHSYNEQFF.

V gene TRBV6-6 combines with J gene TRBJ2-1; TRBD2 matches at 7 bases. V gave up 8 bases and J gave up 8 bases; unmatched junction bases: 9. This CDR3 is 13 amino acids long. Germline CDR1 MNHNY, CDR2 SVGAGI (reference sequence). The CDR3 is CASCQLGGDEQFF. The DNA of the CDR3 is TGTGCCAGCTGTCAATTGGGGGGGGATGAGCAGTTCTTC.

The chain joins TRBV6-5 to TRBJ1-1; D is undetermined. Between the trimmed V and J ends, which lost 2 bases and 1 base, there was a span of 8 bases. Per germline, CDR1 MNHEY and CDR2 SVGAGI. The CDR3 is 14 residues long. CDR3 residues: CASSYDPGNTEAFF. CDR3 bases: TGTGCCAGCAGTTACGATCCAGGGAACACTGAAGCTTTCTTT.

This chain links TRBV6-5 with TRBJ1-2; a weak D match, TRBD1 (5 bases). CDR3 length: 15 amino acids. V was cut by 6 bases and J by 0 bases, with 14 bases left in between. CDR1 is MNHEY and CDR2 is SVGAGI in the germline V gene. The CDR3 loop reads CASRGAGPPNYGYTF. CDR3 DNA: TGTGCCAGCAGAGGGGCGGGGCCACCTAACTATGGCTACACCTTC.

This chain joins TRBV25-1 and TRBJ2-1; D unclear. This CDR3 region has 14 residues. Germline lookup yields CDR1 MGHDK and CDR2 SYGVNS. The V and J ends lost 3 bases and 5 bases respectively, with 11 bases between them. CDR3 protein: CASSELQIDNEQFF. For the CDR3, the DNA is TGTGCCAGCAGTGAGCTGCAGATTGACAATGAGCAGTTCTTC.

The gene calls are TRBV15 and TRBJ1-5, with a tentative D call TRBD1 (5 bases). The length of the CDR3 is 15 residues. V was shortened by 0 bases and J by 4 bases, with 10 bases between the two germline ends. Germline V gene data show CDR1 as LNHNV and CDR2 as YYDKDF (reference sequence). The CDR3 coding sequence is TGTGCCACCAGCAGAGATCTGGGGCAGAATCAGCCCCAGCATTTT. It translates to CATSRDLGQNQPQHF.

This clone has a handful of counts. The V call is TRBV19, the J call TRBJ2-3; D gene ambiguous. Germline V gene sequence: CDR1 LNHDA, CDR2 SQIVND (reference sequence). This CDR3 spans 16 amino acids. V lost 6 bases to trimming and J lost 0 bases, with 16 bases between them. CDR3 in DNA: TGTGCCAGTAGCCCGGCTTGGGCAGCTAGCACAGATACGCAGTATTTT. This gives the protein CASSPAWAASTDTQYF.

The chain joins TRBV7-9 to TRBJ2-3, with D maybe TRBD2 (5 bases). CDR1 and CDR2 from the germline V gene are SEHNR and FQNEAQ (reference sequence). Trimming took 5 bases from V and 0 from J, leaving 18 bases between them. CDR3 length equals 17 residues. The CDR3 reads CASSPPASTTSTDTQYF. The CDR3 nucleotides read TGTGCCAGCAGCCCTCCGGCTAGCACCACTAGCACAGATACGCAGTATTTT.

DNA for the CDR3: TGTGCCAGCAGTCTACTGGGAGCCAATTCACCCCTCCACTTT. Protein: CASSLLGANSPLHF. V is TRBV6-5 and J is TRBJ1-6; D unclear. The CDR3 sequence is 14 residues long. Germline loops: CDR1 MNHEY, CDR2 SVGAGI. V lost 5 bases and J lost 7, with 12 bases in between.